These 23 T cell receptor beta chains were sequenced from one sample in a study of siplizumab effects on memory and regulatory T cells (dated by TCRdb to between 2018 and 2020). The library was generated by the immunoSEQ multiplex PCR assay. Held by TCRdb, this immuneACCESS table contains in-frame sequences only and omits some clones. Under half of the omission traces to an unresolved V gene where checked; the cause of the rest is unknown. This sample gives around 100,000 clones in total; approximately 94% of them show up just once. Of the sample, over 1% falls within the top ten clones. Sequencing used non-Treg CD4+ T cells sorted from blood. Per the publication, the cell subset or site label means: FACS-sorted unstimulated CD4+ non-regulatory T cells. The receptor set was obtained from a human donor in good health.

The chain uses TRBV7-3 and TRBJ2-1; 9 positions match TRBD2. Trimming removed 6 bases from V and 7 bases from J; junction bases left unmatched: 19. The germline gives CDR1 SGHTA, CDR2 FQGTGA. This CDR3 comprises 18 residues. DNA of the CDR3: TGTGCCAGCAGTATTTCGGCGGGAGGGCCAGAGGCTGGGAATGAGCAGTTCTTC. This gives the protein CASSISAGGPEAGNEQFF.

The J gene is TRBJ2-5, the V gene TRBV5-1; D perhaps matches TRBD1 (5 bases). V was pared by 0 bases and J by 0 bases, with 9 bases between. In germline, CDR1 is SGHRS, CDR2 YFSETQ. The CDR3 contains 15 residues. The CDR3 protein is CASSLAPTDQETQYF. CDR3 in DNA: TGCGCCAGCAGCTTGGCCCCGACAGACCAAGAGACCCAGTACTTC.

The V gene is TRBV11-2, the J gene TRBJ2-2; D might be TRBD1 (6 bases). This CDR3 has 15 amino acids. Germline V CDR1 and CDR2: SGHAT, FQNNGV. With 5 bases removed from V and 4 bases from J, the gap between germline ends came to 14 bases. As DNA, the CDR3 is TGTGCCAGCAGCCCGCTGGGGGCGCGCACCGGGGAGCTGTTTTTT. Protein sequence: CASSPLGARTGELFF.

The rearrangement uses TRBV2 and TRBJ2-6; D is ambiguous. In germline, CDR1 is SNHLY, CDR2 FYNNEI. V lost 8 bases and J 2 bases, leaving 13 bases between the germline ends. The CDR3 loop spans 15 amino acids. The CDR3 here is CASSIDEAGANVLTF. The CDR3 nucleotides are TGTGCCAGCTCCATAGATGAGGCTGGGGCCAACGTCCTGACTTTC.

This chain links TRBV14 with TRBJ2-3; no clear D. Between the trimmed V and J ends, which lost 4 bases and 4 bases, there was a span of 6 bases. Germline V lookup: CDR1 SGHDN, CDR2 FVKESK. The CDR3 spans 12 residues. The CDR3 nucleotides read TGTGCCAGCAGCCGGCAGGCAGATACGCAGTATTTT. Its translation: CASSRQADTQYF. The whole variable domain, filled in from reference TRBV14 and TRBJ2-3, reads EAGVTQFPSHSVIEKGQTVTLRCDPISGHDNLYWYRRVMGKEIKFLLHFVKESKQDESGMPNNRFLAERTGGTYSTLKVQPAELEDSGVYFCASSRQADTQYFGPGTRLTVL.

This chain connects TRBV5-5 to TRBJ2-7; possibly TRBD1 or TRBD2 for D (5 bases each). V shed 3 bases and J shed 2 bases, with 15 bases lying between them. Germline CDR1 and CDR2: SGHKS and YYEKEE (reference sequence). The CDR3 contains 15 residues. The CDR3, as DNA: TGTGCCAGCAGCTCCGGGACCGTGACTCCCTACGAGCAGTACTTC. It translates to CASSSGTVTPYEQYF.

This clone was seen just once. The chain has TRBV19 and TRBJ2-1; 8 bases are shared with TRBD2. CDR3 length equals 16 residues. Germline V CDR1 and CDR2: LNHDA, SQIVND (reference sequence). V lost 4 bases to trimming and J lost 1 base; unmatched junction nucleotides: 6. CDR3 amino acids: CASSTILAGSYNEQFF. The CDR3 DNA follows: TGTGCCAGTAGTACCATCTTAGCGGGATCCTACAATGAGCAGTTCTTC.

CDR3 residues: CAWSVGQGIYEQYF. CDR3 in DNA: TGTGCCTGGAGTGTTGGACAGGGGATCTACGAGCAGTACTTC. The chain carries TRBV30 and TRBJ2-7, with 9 bases matching TRBD1. The CDR3 has 14 residues. From germline, CDR1 is GTSNPN and CDR2 SVGIG (reference sequence). The ends lost 0 bases at V and 3 bases at J; junction bases unmatched: 3.

The J gene is TRBJ1-5, the V gene TRBV19; D not certain. The CDR3 totals 13 residues. Germline V gene data show CDR1 as LNHDA and CDR2 as SQIVND (reference sequence). V was trimmed by 3 bases and J by 4 bases, leaving 7 bases between them. CDR3 nucleotide sequence: TGTGCCAGTAGTATTGATGAAAATCAGCCCCAGCATTTT. This sequence encodes CASSIDENQPQHF.

This clone was picked up one time. The chain employs TRBV19 and TRBJ1-5; D not resolved. V lost 3 bases to trimming and J lost 2 bases, with 11 bases between them. CDR3 length equals 15 residues. Germline-derived CDR1 and CDR2 are LNHDA and SQIVND (reference sequence). The CDR3 reads CASSIVAGGNQPQHF. The DNA of the CDR3 is TGTGCCAGTAGTATTGTTGCCGGGGGCAATCAGCCCCAGCATTTT.

The rearrangement links TRBV28 to TRBJ2-4; the D gene is possibly TRBD2 (6 bases). The CDR3 loop spans 13 amino acids. Germline CDR1 is MDHEN and CDR2 is SYDVKM. Trimming removed 3 bases at V and 6 bases at J, with 9 bases between. CDR3 bases: TGTGCCAGCAGTTTTCGGGAGTCAAACATTCAGTACTTC. Translation: CASSFRESNIQYF. Full variable domain (remainder filled in from reference TRBV28 and TRBJ2-4): DVKVTQSSRYLVKRTGEKVFLECVQDMDHENMFWYRQDPGLGLRLIYFSYDVKMKEKGDIPEGYSVSREKKERFSLILESASTNQTSMYLCASSFRESNIQYFGAGTRLSVL.

The J gene is TRBJ2-3, the V gene TRBV4-1; 15 bases are shared with TRBD2. The CDR3 runs to 17 residues. Looked up from germline, CDR1 is MGHRA and CDR2 is YSYEKL. The V and J ends lost 1 base and 4 bases, in that order; junction bases with no gene match: 3. This CDR3 is CASSQGGLAGGPDTQYF. Written as DNA, the CDR3 is TGCGCCAGCAGCCAAGGGGGACTAGCGGGAGGCCCAGATACGCAGTATTTT.

The CDR3 protein is CASSVASGPWAGELFF. CDR3 in DNA: TGTGCCAGCAGCGTAGCTTCAGGGCCATGGGCCGGGGAGCTGTTTTTT. The chain employs TRBV9 and TRBJ2-2; TRBD1 is a possible D gene (5 bases). The germline V gene encodes CDR1 SGDLS and CDR2 YYNGEE. The CDR3 is made up of 16 amino acids. With 0 bases removed from V and 6 bases from J, the gap between germline ends came to 15 bases.

The J gene is TRBJ2-3, the V gene TRBV7-3; the match to TRBD1 covers 8 bases. Germline V gives CDR1 SGHTA, CDR2 FQGTGA. CDR3 size: 15 residues. The junction had 5 bases not matched to a gene; V was cut back by 5 bases and J by 1 base. CDR3 protein: CASSRTGIGTDTQYF. The CDR3 bases are TGTGCCAGCAGCCGGACAGGGATCGGCACAGATACGCAGTATTTT.

The V call is TRBV2, the J call TRBJ2-7; D might be TRBD2 (5 bases). The CDR3 covers 15 residues. V dropped 0 bases and J dropped 6 bases, with 15 bases sitting between them. From germline, CDR1 is SNHLY and CDR2 FYNNEI. CDR3 in amino acids: CASSEAETGLGEQYF. The CDR3 coding sequence is TGTGCCAGCAGTGAAGCGGAAACGGGATTGGGCGAGCAGTACTTC.

The chain joins TRBV6-1 to TRBJ2-2; D might be TRBD1 (5 bases). The V end lost 3 bases, the J end lost 9 bases, and 14 bases lay between the germline ends. Germline CDR1 reads MNHNS; CDR2 reads SASEGT. This CDR3 has 14 residues. The CDR3 is CASSESWAGRELFF. CDR3 bases: TGTGCCAGCAGTGAGTCTTGGGCAGGGCGGGAGCTGTTTTTT.

V and J are TRBV19 and TRBJ2-1, with 10 bases identical to TRBD1. This CDR3 has 18 amino acids. Germline V gene sequence: CDR1 LNHDA, CDR2 SQIVND (reference sequence). J lost 5 bases, V lost 3 bases, and 13 bases had no gene match. As DNA, the CDR3 is TGTGCCAGTAGTATTAAGGGCGTGGGACAGGGGTTTAACAATGAGCAGTTCTTC. Protein product: CASSIKGVGQGFNNEQFF. Variable domain in full (rest from reference TRBV19 and TRBJ2-1): DGGITQSPKYLFRKEGQNVTLSCEQNLNHDAMYWYRQDPGQGLRLIYYSQIVNDFQKGDIAEGYSVSREKKESFPLTVTSAQKNPTAFYLCASSIKGVGQGFNNEQFFGPGTRLTVL.

V and J are TRBV5-4 and TRBJ2-7; possibly TRBD2 for D (6 bases). The ends were cut back, 3 bases at V and 5 bases at J, with 15 bases in the middle. CDR3 length: 14 amino acids. Looked up from germline, CDR1 is SGHNT and CDR2 is YYREEE (reference sequence). CDR3: CASSSPRGRHEQYF. The CDR3 DNA follows: TGTGCCAGCAGCTCTCCCCGGGGGAGGCACGAGCAGTACTTC.

The DNA of the CDR3 is TGTGCCAGCAGCTTAAGTGTCAGCGCCAATGAGCAGTTCTTC. It encodes CASSLSVSANEQFF. This chain uses TRBV7-9 with TRBJ2-1, with D unresolved. The germline V and J ends were trimmed by 2 bases and 6 bases, with 11 bases remaining between them. Looked up from germline, CDR1 is SEHNR and CDR2 is FQNEAQ (reference sequence). This CDR3 is built from 14 residues.

The J gene is TRBJ1-2, the V gene TRBV14, with unresolved D. The CDR3 sequence is 15 residues long. Germline loops: CDR1 SGHDN, CDR2 FVKESK. V was pared by 1 base and J by 0 bases, with 9 bases between. The CDR3, as DNA: TGTGCCAGCAGCCAAGGAAGCCCTACTAACTATGGCTACACCTTC. Encoded protein: CASSQGSPTNYGYTF. The variable domain in full, completed from reference TRBV14 and TRBJ1-2, reads EAGVTQFPSHSVIEKGQTVTLRCDPISGHDNLYWYRRVMGKEIKFLLHFVKESKQDESGMPNNRFLAERTGGTYSTLKVQPAELEDSGVYFCASSQGSPTNYGYTFGSGTRLTVV.

CDR3 sequence (DNA): TGCAGCGTTGGAAGGTCTGGAAACACCATATATTTT. Translating it yields CSVGRSGNTIYF. This chain links TRBV29-1 with TRBJ1-3; the D is unclear. Germline V gene data show CDR1 as SQVTM and CDR2 as ANQGSEA. The CDR3 sequence is 12 residues long. With 4 bases removed from V and 1 base from J, the gap between germline ends came to 5 bases. The full variable domain, its missing parts supplied by reference TRBV29-1 and TRBJ1-3, is SAVISQKPSRDICQRGTSLTIQCQVDSQVTMMFWYRQQPGQSLTLIATANQGSEATYESGFVIDKFPISRPNLTFSTLTVSNMSPEDSSIYLCSVGRSGNTIYFGEGSWLTVV.

This sequence joins TRBV6-1 and TRBJ2-5, with D perhaps matching TRBD2 (6 bases). Germline V gives CDR1 MNHNS, CDR2 SASEGT. Trimming stripped 8 bases from V and 4 bases from J, with 14 bases between. The CDR3 sequence is 13 residues long. The CDR3 spells CASGSGGPETQYF. The CDR3 bases are TGTGCCAGCGGAAGCGGAGGGCCAGAGACCCAGTACTTC.

The chain is built from TRBV7-3 and TRBJ2-2; TRBD1 might be the D (5 bases). CDR1 and CDR2 (germline): SGHTA, FQGTGA. V was shortened by 8 bases and J by 0 bases, with 10 bases between the two germline ends. The CDR3 is 14 amino acids. In DNA, the CDR3 is TGTGCCAGCCGGACAACCTCGAACACCGGGGAGCTGTTTTTT. It codes for CASRTTSNTGELFF.